Included here is one T cell receptor (beta chain) sequence, with context. What it binds is unknown. V lost 7 bases and J lost 10; bases outside the gene matches: 9. Germline V lookup: CDR1 MNHNS, CDR2 SASEGT. The CDR3 loop spans 14 amino acids. The source of the sample is a study of shared clonotypes between healthy human individuals. Notes on the study in general: Several donors showed sharing of approximately 5% of naive CD4 clonotypes.

Sequencing used immunoSEQ multiplex PCR; TCRdb keeps in-frame clones, though not all of them. The repertoire consists of about 1 million clones, with around 74% occurring once and the leading ten covering 1.4%. The rearrangement links TRBV6-1 to TRBJ1-6, with 8 bases matching TRBD1. The specimen sequenced was memory CD4+ T cells sorted from blood. Regarding subset: CD45RA-negative fraction. The clonotype comes from a man aged 18 to 30 in good health. CDR3 in DNA: TGTGCCAGCACGCGAGGGACAGGCAGCTCACCCCTCCACTTT. Translating it yields CASTRGTGSSPLHF.